This TCR beta chain stems from a study of CD8+CD57+ T cells in acquired aplastic anemia. Whole-study findings and limits: Any difference that existed in CD8+ Simpson's diversity between patients and controls was not significant.

Genomic DNA templated the TCR beta VDJ and CDR3 profiling. MiXCR was run by TCRdb on the reads, yielding one entry per CDR3 protein. The sample yields some 200,000 distinct CDR3 sequences, 30% to 35% seen once. This clonotype was picked up many times. As yet, its antigen is unknown. Trimming took 4 bases from V and 1 from J, leaving 7 bases between them. CDR1 and CDR2 (germline): SNHLY, FYNNEI. The CDR3 loop spans 14 amino acids. The rearrangement links TRBV2 to TRBJ2-2; D might be TRBD1 (5 bases). This TCR came from a human donor in good health, serving as a control. Material: sorted CD4+, CD8+, or CD8+CD57+ T cells (not recorded which) from PBMCs. This CDR3 is CASSGTGNTGELFF. The CDR3 bases are TGTGCCAGCAGTGGCACAGGGAACACCGGGGAGCTGTTTTTT.